The 9 T cell receptor beta chains given below trace back to one sample, sequenced in a study of cytomegalovirus exposure and HLA in healthy donors. A multiplex PCR was run with 60 Vbeta primers and 13 Jbeta primers. Method: immunoSEQ multiplex PCR; TCRdb's copy keeps in-frame clones and lacks some. The sample lists some 110,000 clones, approximately 82% occurring once. Sequenced sample: PBMCs. Receptors were obtained from a man younger than 45 in good health and CMV-seropositive.

V usage is TRBV7-9 and J usage is TRBJ1-1; TRBD1 might be the D (5 bases). Germline V gene sequence: CDR1 SEHNR, CDR2 FQNEAQ (reference sequence). The CDR3 totals 16 residues. Trimming removed 0 bases at V and 5 bases at J, with 16 bases between. The CDR3 sequence: CASSLARGSLVTEAFF. The CDR3 DNA reads as TGTGCCAGCAGCTTAGCGCGGGGGTCCCTTGTAACTGAAGCTTTCTTT.

The chain joins TRBV6-5 to TRBJ1-2; weak D call: TRBD1 (6 bases). The V gene's germline CDR1 is MNHEY and CDR2 SVGAGI. This CDR3 has 13 residues. V was trimmed by 6 bases and J by 8 bases, leaving 16 bases between them. This CDR3 reads CASSPRTALGYTF. The CDR3 DNA sequence: TGTGCCAGCAGCCCTAGGACAGCTTTAGGCTACACCTTC.

As concerns this clone: Relative to the germline gene, one junction end is altered; a read error may explain this. The chain is built from TRBV7-9 and TRBJ1-4; D possibly corresponds to TRBD1 (5 bases). This CDR3 has 17 residues. The germline V gene has CDR1 SEHNR and CDR2 FQNEAQ (reference sequence). The CDR3 loop is CSSSLGVGRTRGEKLFF. The CDR3 DNA reads as TGTTCCAGCAGCTTAGGAGTCGGCAGGACTCGGGGGGAAAAACTGTTTTTT.

The chain carries TRBV7-2 and TRBJ1-4, with D possibly being TRBD1 (6 bases). Per the germline V gene, CDR1 is SGHTA and CDR2 is FQGNSA. This CDR3 comprises 19 residues. V shed 1 base and J shed 3 bases, with 21 bases lying between them. Here the CDR3 DNA reads TGTGCCAGCAGCTTAGACCGGGACACGGTGTCCGCGGCTAATGAAAAACTGTTTTTT. Translated, it gives CASSLDRDTVSAANEKLFF.

This clone was observed a few times. The chain is built from TRBV5-1 and TRBJ1-2; D may be TRBD1 (6 bases). CDR1 is SGHRS and CDR2 is YFSETQ in the germline V gene. The CDR3 totals 14 residues. The germline V and J ends were trimmed by 3 bases and 6 bases, with 15 bases remaining between them. The CDR3 protein is CASSSLGRGHGYTF. CDR3 nucleotides: TGCGCCAGCAGCTCTCTAGGCAGGGGCCATGGCTACACCTTC. Full variable domain (rest looked up from reference TRBV5-1 and TRBJ1-2): KAGVTQTPRYLIKTRGQQVTLSCSPISGHRSVSWYQQTPGQGLQFLFEYFSETQRNKGNFPGRFSGRQFSNSRSEMNVSTLELGDSALYLCASSSLGRGHGYTFGSGTRLTVV.

The V and J genes are TRBV6-5 and TRBJ2-5; D ambiguous. Looked up from germline, CDR1 is MNHEY and CDR2 is SVGAGI. This CDR3 region has 14 residues. The germline V and J ends were trimmed by 2 bases and 5 bases, with 12 bases remaining between them. CDR3 in DNA: TGTGCCAGCAGTTACCTCGGCGGCTGGGAGACCCAGTACTTC. Translating gives CASSYLGGWETQYF.

This clone was seen only a few times. The J gene is TRBJ2-1, the V gene TRBV9, with D possibly TRBD2 on 7 matching bases. Germline V gene lookup returns CDR1 SGDLS and CDR2 YYNGEE. Trimming shortened V by 0 bases and J by 5 bases, and 15 bases separated the two germline ends. This CDR3 is built from 16 residues. CDR3 sequence (DNA): TGTGCCAGCAGCGTAGGAGGGGGGGCCCTAAACAATGAGCAGTTCTTC. Protein product: CASSVGGGALNNEQFF.

This rearrangement joins TRBV2 to TRBJ2-3, with 7 bases that match TRBD1. In germline, CDR1 is SNHLY, CDR2 FYNNEI. The CDR3 has 14 amino acids. The ends lost 6 bases at V and 6 bases at J; junction bases unmatched: 9. CDR3 in amino acids: CASRAGGSLDTQYF. The CDR3 bases are TGTGCCAGCAGGGCAGGGGGATCCTTGGATACGCAGTATTTT. Full variable domain (remainder filled in from reference TRBV2 and TRBJ2-3): EPEVTQTPSHQVTQMGQEVILRCVPISNHLYFYWYRQILGQKVEFLVSFYNNEISEKSEIFDDQFSVERPDGSNFTLKIRSTKLEDSAMYFCASRAGGSLDTQYFGPGTRLTVL.

A note on this clone: An end of the junction does not agree with germline; a read error may underlie this. Other DNA sequences in this sample translate to the same CDR3. The V and J genes are TRBV9 and TRBJ1-1; D is unresolved. The CDR3 runs 14 residues. Germline V CDR1 and CDR2: SGDLS, YYNGEE. The CDR3 is CASSPRLVNTEAFF. The CDR3 DNA sequence: TGCGCCAGCAGTCCCCGACTAGTGAACACTGAAGCTTTCTTT.